The entry that follows covers one T cell receptor (beta chain) sequence. The antigen remains unidentified. The sample comes from a study of OX40 agonist ivuxolimab in advanced cancers. Background on the study: Dose-escalation patients' cancers were hepatocellular carcinoma, melanoma, renal cell or head and neck cancer. General study findings and limits: Averaged across samples, CD8+ T cells carried more expanded clones than CD4+ did. Both blood CD4+ and CD8+ T cells showed clonal growth by week 6 at 0.1 to 3.0 mg/kg.

The data were produced by immunoSEQ multiplex PCR, yet TCRdb's version contains in-frame clones alone and is incomplete. This repertoire shows 49,000 or so clones, roughly nine tenths found once; its top ten account for about 12%. The V gene lost 7 bases and the J gene lost 6 bases, with 7 bases spanning the gap. The CDR3 is 11 residues long. Germline-derived CDR1 and CDR2 are MNHEY and SMNVEV (reference sequence). The sample consisted of CD4+ or CD8+ T cells sorted from blood, taken in a trial of the OX40 agonist ivuxolimab. The chain couples TRBV27 to TRBJ2-1, with no clear D. The sequence was obtained from an adult with an advanced solid tumor such as melanoma, head and neck, liver or kidney cancer. CDR3 nucleotide sequence: TGTGCCAGCAACTGGGGCAATGAGCAGTTCTTC. It translates to CASNWGNEQFF.